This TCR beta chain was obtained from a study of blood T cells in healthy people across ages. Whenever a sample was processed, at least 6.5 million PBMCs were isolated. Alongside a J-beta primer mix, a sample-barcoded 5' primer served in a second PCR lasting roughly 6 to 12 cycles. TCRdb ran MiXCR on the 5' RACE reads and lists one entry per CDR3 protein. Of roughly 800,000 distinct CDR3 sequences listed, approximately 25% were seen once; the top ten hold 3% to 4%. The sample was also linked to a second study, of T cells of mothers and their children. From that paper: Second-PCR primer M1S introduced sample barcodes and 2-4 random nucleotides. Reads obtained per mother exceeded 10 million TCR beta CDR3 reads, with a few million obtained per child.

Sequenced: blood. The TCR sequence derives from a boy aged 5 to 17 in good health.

The CDR3 DNA is TGCGCCAGCAGCCAAGATTTACTTGCCAGCTACGAGCAGTACTTC. This translates into CASSQDLLASYEQYF. The chain recombines TRBV4-3 with TRBJ2-7; D unclear. Germline V gene lookup returns CDR1 LGHNA and CDR2 YSLEER. V gave up 0 bases and J gave up 3 bases, with 12 bases separating them. The CDR3 covers 15 residues.